The source of this T cell receptor (beta chain) is a study of cytomegalovirus exposure and HLA in healthy donors. Regarding this clone: Its antigen is as yet unknown.

TCRdb's table, derived via immunoSEQ multiplex PCR, lists solely in-frame clones and lacks some. The data show around 250,000 clones, with less than 95% seen just once and approximately 3.1% held by the top ten. The CDR3 extends over 15 amino acids. The germline V gene has CDR1 SGHAT and CDR2 FQNNGV. V was clipped by 3 bases and J by 0 bases, with 8 bases between them. General study points: Altogether, more than 150 TCR beta chains were recorded as cytomegalovirus-associated.

This chain links TRBV11-2 with TRBJ2-2; D is ambiguous. The sample was PBMCs. The TCR sequence derives from a young woman in good health and CMV-seronegative. The CDR3 DNA follows: TGTGCCAGCAGCTTCTCCAGCCCGAACACCGGGGAGCTGTTTTTT. As protein: CASSFSSPNTGELFF.